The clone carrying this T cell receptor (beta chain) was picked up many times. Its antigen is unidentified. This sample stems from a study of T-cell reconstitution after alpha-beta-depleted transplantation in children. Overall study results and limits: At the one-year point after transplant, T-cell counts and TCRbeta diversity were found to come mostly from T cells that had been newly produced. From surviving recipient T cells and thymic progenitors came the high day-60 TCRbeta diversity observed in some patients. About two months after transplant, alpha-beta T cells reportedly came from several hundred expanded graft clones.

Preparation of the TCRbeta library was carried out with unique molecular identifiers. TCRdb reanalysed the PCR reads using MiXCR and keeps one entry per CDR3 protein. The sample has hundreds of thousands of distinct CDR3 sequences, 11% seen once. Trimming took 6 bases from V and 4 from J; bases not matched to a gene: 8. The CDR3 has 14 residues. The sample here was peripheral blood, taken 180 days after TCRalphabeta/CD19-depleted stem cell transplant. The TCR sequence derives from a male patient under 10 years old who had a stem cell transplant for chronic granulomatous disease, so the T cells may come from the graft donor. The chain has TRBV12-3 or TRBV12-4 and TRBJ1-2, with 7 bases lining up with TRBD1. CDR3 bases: TGTGCCAGCAGGCAATCGACAGGGCCCTATGGCTACACCTTC. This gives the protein CASRQSTGPYGYTF.